The clone carrying this T cell receptor (beta chain) has at least ten counts. Unique molecular identifiers (one per individual cDNA molecule) were attached. TCRdb re-analysed the 5' RACE reads in MiXCR, keeping a single row per CDR3 protein. The sample shows around 30,000 distinct CDR3 sequences, approximately 6% of them seen only once. This specimen belongs to a study of early T cells in non-severe SARS-CoV-2 infection. With 2 bases removed from V and 0 bases from J, the gap between germline ends came to 14 bases. The CDR3 extends over 15 amino acids. The germline CDR1 and CDR2 sequences are DFQATT and SNEGSKA (reference sequence).

This chain connects TRBV20-1 to TRBJ2-7, with D tentatively TRBD1 (6 bases). The clonotype comes from an adult who was a healthcare worker with PCR-confirmed SARS-CoV-2 infection or an uninfected control (not recorded which). Sequenced sample: whole blood. As DNA, the CDR3 is TGCAGTGCTAGATATGGTCAGGGGTCCTCCTACGAGCAGTACTTC. Protein sequence: CSARYGQGSSYEQYF.